The 16 T cell receptor beta chains listed next were all sequenced from one sample in a study of neurological immune-mediated disorders. TCRdb reanalysed the 5' RACE reads using MiXCR and keeps one entry per CDR3 protein. The sample consists of 30,000 to 40,000 distinct CDR3 sequences, around 6.8% of them appearing once. The sample comprised PBMCs. Receptor source: a woman in her forties in good health.

This clonotype was picked up many times. V usage is TRBV10-3 and J usage is TRBJ1-1; the D gene is possibly TRBD1 (5 bases). V gave up 6 bases and J gave up 2 bases, with 13 bases separating them. The CDR3 length is 14 residues. CDR1 ENHRY and CDR2 SYGVKD come from the germline V gene. CDR3 residues: CAIRVGTTNTEAFF. The CDR3 DNA reads TGTGCCATCAGGGTAGGGACGACCAACACTGAAGCTTTCTTT.

This clonotype was picked up many times. The gene calls are TRBV10-3 and TRBJ2-1; D unresolved. The CDR3 sequence is 14 residues long. Germline CDR1 and CDR2: ENHRY and SYGVKD. The ends were cut back, 2 bases at V and 4 bases at J, with 9 bases in the middle. CDR3 region: CAISEGVGYNEQFF. The DNA for the CDR3 is TGTGCCATCAGTGAGGGGGTGGGTTACAATGAGCAGTTCTTC.

This clonotype was counted many times. The chain combines TRBV7-9 with TRBJ2-6; 8 nucleotides match TRBD1. This CDR3 has 20 residues. V dropped 6 bases and J dropped 2; count of bases not matched to a gene: 18. CDR1 is SEHNR, CDR2 FQNEAQ, per germline (reference sequence). DNA of the CDR3: TGTGCCAGCAGTTCATCGACCGCCGGGACAGGTGCACCTGGGGCCAACGTCCTGACTTTC. Translating it yields CASSSSTAGTGAPGANVLTF.

This clonotype was seen at least ten times. V gene TRBV12-3 or TRBV12-4 combines with J gene TRBJ2-4, with a weak D call TRBD1 (5 bases). The CDR3 length is 13 residues. Between the trimmed V and J ends, which lost 5 bases and 10 bases, there was a span of 15 bases. The CDR3 DNA sequence: TGTGCCAGCAGTCCCAACGTAGGGGAAATTCAGTACTTC. This codes for CASSPNVGEIQYF.

This clonotype occurred many times. This sequence joins TRBV13 and TRBJ2-2, with 7 bases identical to TRBD2. This CDR3 is 17 amino acids long. CDR1 is PRHDT, CDR2 FYEKMQ, per germline (reference sequence). J was trimmed by 4 bases and V by 4 bases; bases with no gene match: 12. CDR3 in amino acids: CASSSPRGGTITGELFF. Here the CDR3 DNA reads TGTGCCAGCAGCTCCCCAAGGGGCGGGACTATCACCGGGGAGCTGTTTTTT.

This clonotype was picked up many times. V is TRBV10-2 and J is TRBJ2-3, with 8 bases lining up with TRBD2. Germline V gives CDR1 WSHSY, CDR2 SAAADI. V was pared by 8 bases and J by 4 bases, with 11 bases of the junction left unmatched. This CDR3 comprises 15 residues. DNA for the CDR3: TGCGCCAGCGGGATACTAGCGGAGATTTCAGATACGCAGTATTTT. Its protein product is CASGILAEISDTQYF.

Within the sample, this clonotype is medium-sized. The genes are TRBV20-1 and TRBJ2-3; 13 bases align to TRBD2. V lost 5 bases, J lost 2 bases, and 7 bases stayed unmatched. There are 16 residues in the CDR3. In germline, CDR1 is DFQATT, CDR2 SNEGSKA (reference sequence). The CDR3 region is CSASRLAGGFTDTQYF. CDR3 nucleotides: TGCAGTGCTTCCCGACTAGCGGGGGGCTTCACAGATACGCAGTATTTT.

This chain connects TRBV5-6 to TRBJ2-1; D might be TRBD2 (5 bases). V was clipped by 4 bases and J by 4 bases, with 24 bases between them. The CDR3 has 18 amino acids. Germline lookup yields CDR1 SGHDT and CDR2 YYEEEE. CDR3 bases: TGTGCCAGCAGCCCCCGCCAGATAGCTGGGAGTTCTTACAATGAGCAGTTCTTC. This sequence encodes CASSPRQIAGSSYNEQFF.

This clonotype showed up just a few times. V gene TRBV6-5 combines with J gene TRBJ1-5; the match to TRBD1 covers 7 bases. The V gene's germline CDR1 is MNHEY and CDR2 SVGAGI. This CDR3 contains 16 residues. J gave up 4 bases and V 0 bases, and 6 bases lay outside the gene matches. In DNA form, the CDR3 reads TGTGCCAGCAGTTACTCTTCAGGGGGTGGTAATCAGCCCCAGCATTTT. It is translated as CASSYSSGGGNQPQHF.

By its share, this clonotype is medium-sized (0.01 to 0.1%). V usage is TRBV5-1 and J usage is TRBJ2-1; D may be TRBD1 (6 bases). The ends were cut back, 6 bases at V and 2 bases at J, with 12 bases in the middle. Germline CDR1 reads SGHRS; CDR2 reads YFSETQ. The length of the CDR3 is 14 residues. CDR3 region: CASKRQGPYNEQFF. The DNA for the CDR3 is TGCGCCAGCAAGAGGCAGGGGCCCTACAATGAGCAGTTCTTC.

The chain is built from TRBV7-2 and TRBJ2-7, with a tentative D call TRBD1 (6 bases). In germline, CDR1 is SGHTA, CDR2 FQGNSA. This CDR3 has 13 residues. CDR3 sequence: CVSRTNRAGEQYV. Here the CDR3 DNA reads TGTGTCAGCAGAACAAACAGGGCCGGGGAGCAGTACGTC.

The table lists this clonotype with many counts. The gene calls are TRBV7-9 and TRBJ2-7; no firm D call. V shed 6 bases and J shed 7 bases, with 13 bases lying between them. Germline values: CDR1 SEHNR, CDR2 FQNEAQ (reference sequence). This CDR3 has 12 residues. The CDR3 spells CASSFRGEEQYF. The CDR3 coding sequence is TGTGCCAGCAGTTTTCGAGGAGAGGAGCAGTACTTC.

At least ten counts were recorded for this clonotype. The V and J genes are TRBV4-1 and TRBJ2-3, with 8 nucleotides matching TRBD2. V was pared by 0 bases and J by 4 bases, with 6 bases of the junction left unmatched. CDR3 length: 16 amino acids. Germline CDR1 reads MGHRA; CDR2 reads YSYEKL. CDR3: CASSQEYGGAADTQYF. In DNA, the CDR3 is TGCGCCAGCAGCCAAGAATACGGGGGGGCTGCAGATACGCAGTATTTT.

A word on this clonotype: Germline is not matched at one junction end, which may reflect a read error. The rearrangement joins TRBV7-2 to TRBJ2-1, with TRBD2 matching over 10 bases. The CDR3 loop spans 18 amino acids. Per the germline V gene, CDR1 is SGHTA and CDR2 is FQGNSA. CDR3 nucleotides: TGTGCCAGCAGCTTAGTTTGGTTAGTAGCGGGAGGCTACAATGAGCAGTTATTC. Translated: CASSLVWLVAGGYNEQLF.

This clonotype was found a few times. The V and J genes are TRBV2 and TRBJ2-6, with 9 bases matching TRBD1. CDR3 size: 18 residues. Unmatched junction bases numbered 9, after V lost 6 bases and J lost 0 bases. The germline CDR1 and CDR2 sequences are SNHLY and FYNNEI. The CDR3 sequence: CASRGEGQGLSGANVLTF. DNA of the CDR3: TGTGCCAGCAGGGGGGAGGGACAGGGCCTCTCTGGGGCCAACGTCCTGACTTTC.

This clonotype was observed at least ten times. The chain recombines TRBV11-3 with TRBJ1-1, with TRBD1 identical over 7 bases. The ends lost 5 bases at V and 1 base at J; junction bases unmatched: 4. Per the germline V gene, CDR1 is SGHNT and CDR2 is YENEEA. The CDR3 runs 14 residues. The CDR3 reads CASSPGTENTEAFF. The CDR3 DNA follows: TGTGCCAGCAGCCCAGGGACAGAGAACACTGAAGCTTTCTTT.